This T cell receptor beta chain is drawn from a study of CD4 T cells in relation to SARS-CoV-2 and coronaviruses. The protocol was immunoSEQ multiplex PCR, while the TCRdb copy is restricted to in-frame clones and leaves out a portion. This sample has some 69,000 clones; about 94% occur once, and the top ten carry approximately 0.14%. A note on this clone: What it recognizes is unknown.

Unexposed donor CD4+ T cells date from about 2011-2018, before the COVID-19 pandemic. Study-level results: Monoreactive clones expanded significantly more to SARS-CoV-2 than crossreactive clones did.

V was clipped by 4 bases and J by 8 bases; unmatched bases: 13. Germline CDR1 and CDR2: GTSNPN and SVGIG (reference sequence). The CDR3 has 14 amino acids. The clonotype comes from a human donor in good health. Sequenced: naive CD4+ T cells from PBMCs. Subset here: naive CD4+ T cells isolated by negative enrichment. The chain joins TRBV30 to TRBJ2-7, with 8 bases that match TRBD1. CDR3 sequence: CAWKSWRTGYQQYF. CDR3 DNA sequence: TGTGCCTGGAAAAGTTGGAGGACAGGGTACCAGCAGTACTTC. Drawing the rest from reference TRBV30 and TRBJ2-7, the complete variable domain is SQTIHQWPATLVQPVGSPLSLECTVEGTSNPNLYWYRQAAGRGLQLLFYSVGIGQISSEVPQNLSASRPQDRQFILSSKKLLLSDSGFYLCAWKSWRTGYQQYFGPGTRLTVT.